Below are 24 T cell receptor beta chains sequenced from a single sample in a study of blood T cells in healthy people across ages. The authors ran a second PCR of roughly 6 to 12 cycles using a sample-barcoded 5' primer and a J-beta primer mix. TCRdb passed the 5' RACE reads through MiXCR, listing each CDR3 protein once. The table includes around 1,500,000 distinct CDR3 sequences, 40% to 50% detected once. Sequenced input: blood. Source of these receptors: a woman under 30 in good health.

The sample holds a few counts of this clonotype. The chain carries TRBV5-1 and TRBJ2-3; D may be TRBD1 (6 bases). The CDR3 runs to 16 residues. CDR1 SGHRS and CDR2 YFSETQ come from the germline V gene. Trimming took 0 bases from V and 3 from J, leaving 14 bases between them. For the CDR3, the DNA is TGCGCCAGCAGCTTGGCTTTCCAGGGGTTGACAGATACGCAGTATTTT. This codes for CASSLAFQGLTDTQYF. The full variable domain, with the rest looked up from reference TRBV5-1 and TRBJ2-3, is KAGVTQTPRYLIKTRGQQVTLSCSPISGHRSVSWYQQTPGQGLQFLFEYFSETQRNKGNFPGRFSGRQFSNSRSEMNVSTLELGDSALYLCASSLAFQGLTDTQYFGPGTRLTVL.

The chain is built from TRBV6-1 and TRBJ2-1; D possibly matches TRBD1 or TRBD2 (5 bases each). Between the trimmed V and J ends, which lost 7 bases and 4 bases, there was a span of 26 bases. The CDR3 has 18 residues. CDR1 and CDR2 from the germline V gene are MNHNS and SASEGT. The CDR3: CASTRGAKAHDTYNEQFF. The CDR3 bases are TGTGCCAGCACAAGAGGGGCCAAAGCGCACGATACTTACAATGAGCAGTTCTTC.

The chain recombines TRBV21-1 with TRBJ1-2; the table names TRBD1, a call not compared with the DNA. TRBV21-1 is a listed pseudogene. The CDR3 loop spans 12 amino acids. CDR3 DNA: TGTGCCAGCAGGCAGGCGCCGAATGGGTACACCTTC. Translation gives CASRQAPNGYTF.

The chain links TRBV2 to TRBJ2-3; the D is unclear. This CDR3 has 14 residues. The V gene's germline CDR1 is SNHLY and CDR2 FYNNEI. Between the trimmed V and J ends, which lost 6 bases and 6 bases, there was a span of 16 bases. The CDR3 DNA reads TGTGCCAGCAGGTCAGGCGGCGGTTCTGATACGCAGTATTTT. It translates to CASRSGGGSDTQYF.

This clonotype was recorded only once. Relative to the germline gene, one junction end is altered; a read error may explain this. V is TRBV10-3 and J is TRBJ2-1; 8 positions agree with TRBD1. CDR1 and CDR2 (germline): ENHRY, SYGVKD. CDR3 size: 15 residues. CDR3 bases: TGTGTCATCAGTGAGTTTCAGGGGGCGCGGAATGAGCAGTTCTTC. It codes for CVISEFQGARNEQFF.

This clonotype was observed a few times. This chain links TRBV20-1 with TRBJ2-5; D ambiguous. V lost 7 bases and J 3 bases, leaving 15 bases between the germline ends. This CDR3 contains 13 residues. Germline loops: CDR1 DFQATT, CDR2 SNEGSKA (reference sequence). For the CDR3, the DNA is TGCAGTGTTGACCGTGGAGTCGAAGAGACCCAGTACTTC. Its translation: CSVDRGVEETQYF.

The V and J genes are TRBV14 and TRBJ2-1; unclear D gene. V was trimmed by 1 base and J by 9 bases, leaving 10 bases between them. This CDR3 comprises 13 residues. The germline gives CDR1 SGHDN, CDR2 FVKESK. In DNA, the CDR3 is TGTGCCAGCAGCCAAGTGACGTATGGTGAGCAGTTCTTC. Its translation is CASSQVTYGEQFF.

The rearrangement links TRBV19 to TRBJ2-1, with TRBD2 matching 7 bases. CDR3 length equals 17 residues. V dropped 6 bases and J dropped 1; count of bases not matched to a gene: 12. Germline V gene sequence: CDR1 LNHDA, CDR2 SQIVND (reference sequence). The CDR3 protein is CASSRSGGGGSYNEQFF. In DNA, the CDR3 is TGTGCCAGTAGCCGATCCGGAGGCGGGGGTTCCTACAATGAGCAGTTCTTC. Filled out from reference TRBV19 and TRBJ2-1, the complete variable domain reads DGGITQSPKYLFRKEGQNVTLSCEQNLNHDAMYWYRQDPGQGLRLIYYSQIVNDFQKGDIAEGYSVSREKKESFPLTVTSAQKNPTAFYLCASSRSGGGGSYNEQFFGPGTRLTVL.

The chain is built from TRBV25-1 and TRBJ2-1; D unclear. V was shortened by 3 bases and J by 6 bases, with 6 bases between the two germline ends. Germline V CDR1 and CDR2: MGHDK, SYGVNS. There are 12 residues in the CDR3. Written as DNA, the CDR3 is TGTGCCAGCAGTGAGGCTTCCAATGAGCAGTTCTTC. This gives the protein CASSEASNEQFF.

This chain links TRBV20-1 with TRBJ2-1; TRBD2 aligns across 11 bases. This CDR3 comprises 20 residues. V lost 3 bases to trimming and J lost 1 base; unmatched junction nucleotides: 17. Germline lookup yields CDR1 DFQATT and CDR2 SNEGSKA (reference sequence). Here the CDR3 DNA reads TGCAGTGCTAGCCCCCCATTGGCTAGCGGGAGGATCTTTTCCTACAATGAGCAGTTCTTC. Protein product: CSASPPLASGRIFSYNEQFF.

CDR3 DNA: TGCGCCAGCAGCCAAGACTCCCAGGTGTATGAGCAGTTCTTC. Translation: CASSQDSQVYEQFF. The chain combines TRBV4-1 with TRBJ2-1, with D unclear. V was clipped by 0 bases and J by 8 bases, with 11 bases between them. The CDR3 length is 14 residues. Germline CDR1 reads MGHRA; CDR2 reads YSYEKL.

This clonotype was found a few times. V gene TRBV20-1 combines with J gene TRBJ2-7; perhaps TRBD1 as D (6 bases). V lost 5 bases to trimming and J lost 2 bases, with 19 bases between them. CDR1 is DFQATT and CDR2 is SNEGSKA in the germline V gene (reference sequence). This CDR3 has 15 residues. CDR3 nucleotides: TGCAGTGCTTTCCAACCGGGACAATTAGCCTACGAGCAGTACTTC. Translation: CSAFQPGQLAYEQYF.

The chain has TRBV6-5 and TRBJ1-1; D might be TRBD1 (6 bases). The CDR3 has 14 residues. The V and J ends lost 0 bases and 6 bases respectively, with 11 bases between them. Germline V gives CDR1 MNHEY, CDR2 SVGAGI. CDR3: CASSYSTDSSEAFF. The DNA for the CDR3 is TGTGCCAGCAGTTACTCGACGGACAGCTCTGAAGCTTTCTTT.

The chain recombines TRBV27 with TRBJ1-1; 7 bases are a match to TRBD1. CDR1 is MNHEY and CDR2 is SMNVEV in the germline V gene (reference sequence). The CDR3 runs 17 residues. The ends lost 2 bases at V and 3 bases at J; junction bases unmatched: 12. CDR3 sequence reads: CASSLLPPRQGDTEAFF. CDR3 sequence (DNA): TGTGCCAGCAGTTTACTTCCCCCCCGGCAGGGGGACACTGAAGCTTTCTTT.

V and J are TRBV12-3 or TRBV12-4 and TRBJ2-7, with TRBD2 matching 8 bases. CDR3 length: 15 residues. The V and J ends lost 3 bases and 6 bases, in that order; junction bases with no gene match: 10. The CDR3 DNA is TGTGCCAGCAGTTTCGGCGGGGGGCCCCTCCTCGAGCAGTACTTC. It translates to CASSFGGGPLLEQYF.

The CDR3 DNA is TGTGCCAGCAGTTTAGGTTTGGGAAGCTCACCCCTCCACTTT. Amino acids: CASSLGLGSSPLHF. The chain couples TRBV12-3 or TRBV12-4 to TRBJ1-6; no clear D. V dropped 1 base and J dropped 10 bases, with 11 bases sitting between them. The CDR3 totals 14 residues.

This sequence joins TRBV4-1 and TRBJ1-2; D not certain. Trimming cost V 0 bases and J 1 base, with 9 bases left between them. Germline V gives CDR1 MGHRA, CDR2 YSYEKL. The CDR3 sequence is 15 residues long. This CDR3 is CASSQDLDNNYGYTF. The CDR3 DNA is TGCGCCAGCAGCCAAGATTTAGACAATAACTATGGCTACACCTTC.

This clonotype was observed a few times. As DNA, the CDR3 is TGTGCCAGCTCACCCCTCGGGAGTATCGGAGAGCAGTACTTC. Amino acid sequence: CASSPLGSIGEQYF. The chain employs TRBV18 and TRBJ2-5; D might be TRBD2 (6 bases). The CDR3 has 14 amino acids. V was shortened by 3 bases and J by 11 bases, with 19 bases between the two germline ends. Germline values: CDR1 KGHSH, CDR2 LQKENI.

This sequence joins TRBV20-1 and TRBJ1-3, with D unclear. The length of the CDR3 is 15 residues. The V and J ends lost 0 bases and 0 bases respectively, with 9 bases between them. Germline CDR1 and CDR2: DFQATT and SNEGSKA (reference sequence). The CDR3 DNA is TGCAGTGCTAGAGATGGCCGGGCCTCTGGAAACACCATATATTTT. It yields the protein CSARDGRASGNTIYF.

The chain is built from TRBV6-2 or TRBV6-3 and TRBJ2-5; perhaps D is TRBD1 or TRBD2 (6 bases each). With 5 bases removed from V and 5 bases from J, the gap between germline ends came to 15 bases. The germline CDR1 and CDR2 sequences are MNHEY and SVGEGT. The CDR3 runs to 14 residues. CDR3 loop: CASSDKGGGETQYF. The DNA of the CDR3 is TGTGCCAGCAGTGACAAGGGGGGCGGGGAGACCCAGTACTTC.

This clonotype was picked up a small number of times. CDR3 sequence reads: CASSRAASSSYNEQFF. The CDR3 nucleotides are TGTGCCAGCAGTCGAGCGGCTTCTAGCTCCTACAATGAGCAGTTCTTC. V gene TRBV3-1 combines with J gene TRBJ2-1, with D perhaps TRBD2 (5 bases). V shed 6 bases and J shed 0 bases, with 15 bases lying between them. The germline CDR1 and CDR2 sequences are LGHDT and YNNKEL (reference sequence). The CDR3 runs 16 residues.

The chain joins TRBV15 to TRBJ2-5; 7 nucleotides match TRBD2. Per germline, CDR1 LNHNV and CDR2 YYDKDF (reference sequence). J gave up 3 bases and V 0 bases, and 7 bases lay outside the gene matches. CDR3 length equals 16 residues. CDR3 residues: CATSRDRTSMKETQYF. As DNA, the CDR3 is TGTGCCACCAGCAGAGATCGGACTAGTATGAAAGAGACCCAGTACTTC.

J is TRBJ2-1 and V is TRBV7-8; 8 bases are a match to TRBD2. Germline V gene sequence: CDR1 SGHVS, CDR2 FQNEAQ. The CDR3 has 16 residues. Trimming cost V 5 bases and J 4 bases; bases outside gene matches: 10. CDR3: CASSPVVAGIYNEQFF. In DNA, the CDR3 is TGTGCCAGCAGCCCGGTAGTAGCGGGGATATACAATGAGCAGTTCTTC.

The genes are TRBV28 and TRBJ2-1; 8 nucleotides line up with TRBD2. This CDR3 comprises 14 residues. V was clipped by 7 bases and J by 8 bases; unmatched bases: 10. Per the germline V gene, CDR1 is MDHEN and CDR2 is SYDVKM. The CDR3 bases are TGTGCCAGCACCCCGGGGGGGGGTTTAGATGAGCAGTTCTTC. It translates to CASTPGGGLDEQFF. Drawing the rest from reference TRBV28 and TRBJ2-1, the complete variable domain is DVKVTQSSRYLVKRTGEKVFLECVQDMDHENMFWYRQDPGLGLRLIYFSYDVKMKEKGDIPEGYSVSREKKERFSLILESASTNQTSMYLCASTPGGGLDEQFFGPGTRLTVL.